This TCR beta chain was captured in a study of vaccination and CD4 T cells after COVID-19. About this clonotype itself: Its antigen is unidentified.

Documented treatment: roughly 10-day PBMC culture with coronavirus spike peptide pools or control peptides (ViraFEST assay). Half the growth medium was swapped for new IL-2 medium on days 3 and 7. Oncomine TCR Beta short-read sequencing was applied to DNA from cultured CD4+ T cells. From the PCR reads, TCRdb called clonotypes with MiXCR, one entry per CDR3 protein. Of about 17,000 distinct CDR3 sequences in the sample, 35% to 40% were seen once. The sample consisted of CD4+ T cells from blood, cultured in vitro. The source is a human donor who had recovered from COVID-19.

This CDR3 is CASSPRTGAGELFF. CDR3 DNA: TGTGCCAGCAGTCCGCGGACGGGGGCCGGGGAGCTGTTTTTT. The chain is built from TRBV2 and TRBJ2-2, with D possibly TRBD2 on 6 matching bases. Germline CDR1 SNHLY, CDR2 FYNNEI. V was trimmed by 5 bases and J by 6 bases, leaving 13 bases between them. The CDR3 is 14 residues long.